Listed below are T cell receptor beta chains from one sample, sequenced in a study of T cells expressing NK-cell markers. TCRdb derives one entry per CDR3 protein from the 5' RACE reads, leaving out DNA. The sample totals approximately 550,000 distinct CDR3 sequences. What was sequenced was blood T cells: a sorted CD56 or NKG2C T cell subset, CD4+ or CD8+ T cells, or bulk PBMC T cells (not recorded which). All receptors come from a man aged 18 to 29 in good health. The CDR3 runs from the conserved cysteine through the conserved F or W. Each record gives: J gene, V gene, CDR3 protein.

>TRBJ2-7|TRBV7-9
CASSVTQTGADEQYF
>TRBJ2-1|TRBV11-1
CASSLIAGGLYNEQFF
>TRBJ2-7|TRBV19
CASSPGRDYEQYF
>TRBJ2-1|TRBV6-1
CATAGTGGNEQFF
>TRBJ2-4|TRBV6-1
CASSDNSGRADIQYF
>TRBJ2-2|TRBV7-2
CASSSRTGVRTGELFF
>TRBJ2-1|TRBV7-2
CASSLIVGSPTYNEQFF
>TRBJ2-2|TRBV28
CASSYEVPGELFF
>TRBJ2-5|TRBV27
CASILSGAVDGETQYF
>TRBJ2-5|TRBV25-1
CASSEYLVGQETQYF
>TRBJ1-5|TRBV18
CASSPPVGGSPQHF
>TRBJ2-3|TRBV3-1
CASSGPGLWHPDTQYF
>TRBJ2-1|TRBV12-3/TRBV12-4
CASSETLRLADSYNEQFF
>TRBJ2-1|TRBV12-3/TRBV12-4
CASSTWQGNEQFF
>TRBJ2-3|TRBV20-1
CSARESFGRDPPDTQYF
>TRBJ2-5|TRBV2
CASSGLFETQYF
>TRBJ2-1|TRBV7-2
CASSVGLANRDEQFF
>TRBJ2-3|TRBV5-1
CASYGGQTFTDTQYF
>TRBJ2-1|TRBV11-1
CASSLAALAGGPYNEQFF
>TRBJ2-1|TRBV29-1
CSVNPGKGPLEQFF
>TRBJ1-3|TRBV25-1
CASSEDPSGNTIYF
>TRBJ2-1|TRBV18
CASSPGLAGVTYNEQFF
>TRBJ2-5|TRBV20-1
CSARPGFGGAGETQYF
>TRBJ2-3|TRBV12-3/TRBV12-4
CASRPLAGVSTDTQYF